Listed below are T cell receptor beta chains from one sample, sequenced in a study of response to subunit inactivated influenza vaccine. Via MiXCR, TCRdb re-called the RT-PCR reads, giving one row per CDR3 protein. Of about 580,000 distinct CDR3 sequences in the sample, around 15% were seen once. This sample comprised PBMCs from blood, obtained about 11 days after vaccination. The origin of the receptors is a man aged 50-60 years who received an inactivated influenza vaccine. CDR3s include the opening cysteine and the closing phenylalanine or tryptophan. The order of the fields is D gene, clone size, V gene, J gene, CDR3 DNA, CDR3 protein. A D gene is named only where the DNA matches it firmly. Only part of the rows carry a size: once, few, many, or a class if the clone is expanded.

D gene: TRBD2
clone size: .
V gene: TRBV5-5
J gene: TRBJ2-1
CDR3 DNA: TGTGCCAGCAGCTTGTGGGTAGCGGGAGTAGGTGAGCAGTTCTTC
CDR3 protein: CASSLWVAGVGEQFF

D gene: .
clone size: .
V gene: TRBV7-9
J gene: TRBJ1-1
CDR3 DNA: TGTGCCAGCAGCCGGTTTATGAACACTGAAGCTTTCTTT
CDR3 protein: CASSRFMNTEAFF

D gene: .
clone size: many
V gene: TRBV28
J gene: TRBJ2-7
CDR3 DNA: TGTGCCAGCAGCGGGAGCCCCTCCTACGAGCAGTACTTC
CDR3 protein: CASSGSPSYEQYF

D gene: .
clone size: few
V gene: TRBV29-1
J gene: TRBJ1-3
CDR3 DNA: TGCAGCGTTAATGTGGAGGGCAAGAGAAACACCATATATTTT
CDR3 protein: CSVNVEGKRNTIYF

D gene: .
clone size: .
V gene: TRBV20-1
J gene: TRBJ2-7
CDR3 DNA: TGCAGTGCTAGAGATTCAGGGGCCATTTCCTACGAGCAGTACTTC
CDR3 protein: CSARDSGAISYEQYF

D gene: .
clone size: few
V gene: TRBV7-2
J gene: TRBJ1-4
CDR3 DNA: TGTGCCAGCAGCTTTTCGGGCACCCGGGAAAAAAAACTGTTTTTT
CDR3 protein: CASSFSGTREKKLFF

D gene: TRBD1
clone size: many
V gene: TRBV6-2/TRBV6-3
J gene: TRBJ1-6
CDR3 DNA: TGTGCCAGCAGTTACGGGACAGGCTCTTCACCCCTCCACTTT
CDR3 protein: CASSYGTGSSPLHF

D gene: .
clone size: many
V gene: TRBV29-1
J gene: TRBJ2-2
CDR3 DNA: TGCAGCGTTGAAGATCCGGCGACTCACACCGGGGAGCTGTTTTTT
CDR3 protein: CSVEDPATHTGELFF

D gene: .
clone size: .
V gene: TRBV12-3/TRBV12-4
J gene: TRBJ2-1
CDR3 DNA: TGTGCCAGAAGTTCCGGATCGAATGAGCAGTTCTTC
CDR3 protein: CARSSGSNEQFF

D gene: .
clone size: few
V gene: TRBV10-3
J gene: TRBJ2-7
CDR3 DNA: TGTGCCATCAGCGAAGGGCATGGGCCCTACGAGCAGTACTTC
CDR3 protein: CAISEGHGPYEQYF

D gene: TRBD2
clone size: .
V gene: TRBV20-1
J gene: TRBJ2-5
CDR3 DNA: TGCAGTGCTAGAGATCGTAAGCGGGGGTCACAAGAGACCCAGTACTTC
CDR3 protein: CSARDRKRGSQETQYF

D gene: TRBD1
clone size: .
V gene: TRBV18
J gene: TRBJ2-7
CDR3 DNA: TGTGCCAGCTCACCACCGAGCGGACAGGGCCCTACCTTC
CDR3 protein: CASSPPSGQGPTF

D gene: .
clone size: many
V gene: TRBV12-3/TRBV12-4
J gene: TRBJ1-4
CDR3 DNA: TGTGCCAGCAGCCCTCTCGGGGGGTTTAATGAAAAACTGTTTTTT
CDR3 protein: CASSPLGGFNEKLFF

D gene: TRBD1
clone size: many
V gene: TRBV12-3/TRBV12-4
J gene: TRBJ2-1
CDR3 DNA: TGTGCCAGCAGTCGGACAGGGAGCGGGAATGAGCAGTTCTTC
CDR3 protein: CASSRTGSGNEQFF

D gene: TRBD2
clone size: few
V gene: TRBV29-1
J gene: TRBJ2-2
CDR3 DNA: TGCAGCGGAAGGACTAGGATCAACGGGGAGCTGTTTTTT
CDR3 protein: CSGRTRINGELFF

D gene: .
clone size: few
V gene: TRBV10-2
J gene: TRBJ2-7
CDR3 DNA: TGCGCCAGCGGGGCCTTAGCGGCCCGAACCTACGAGCAGTACTTC
CDR3 protein: CASGALAARTYEQYF

D gene: .
clone size: .
V gene: TRBV15
J gene: TRBJ2-5
CDR3 DNA: TGTGCCACCAGCAGAGATCCCCGGGGGCAAGAGACCCAGTACTTC
CDR3 protein: CATSRDPRGQETQYF

D gene: TRBD2
clone size: .
V gene: TRBV7-2
J gene: TRBJ2-7
CDR3 DNA: TGTGCCAGCAGCTTAGGCGTAACTAGCGGGAGCAGGAACGAGCAGTACTTC
CDR3 protein: CASSLGVTSGSRNEQYF

D gene: .
clone size: many
V gene: TRBV25-1
J gene: TRBJ1-4
CDR3 DNA: TGTGCCAGCAGTCTGGGATTAGGTGAAAAACTGTTTTTT
CDR3 protein: CASSLGLGEKLFF

D gene: TRBD2
clone size: .
V gene: TRBV6-1
J gene: TRBJ2-3
CDR3 DNA: TGTGCCAGCAGGATCCAACTAGCGGGACCTGGGGATACGCAGTATTTT
CDR3 protein: CASRIQLAGPGDTQYF

D gene: .
clone size: .
V gene: TRBV9
J gene: TRBJ2-7
CDR3 DNA: TGTGCCAGCAGCGTCGGGCCTCCCTACGAGCAGTACTTC
CDR3 protein: CASSVGPPYEQYF

D gene: TRBD2
clone size: .
V gene: TRBV20-1
J gene: TRBJ2-1
CDR3 DNA: TGCAGTGCTAGAGACCCGGGACTAGCGATGGTTGAGCAGTTCTTC
CDR3 protein: CSARDPGLAMVEQFF

D gene: .
clone size: many
V gene: TRBV12-3/TRBV12-4
J gene: TRBJ2-7
CDR3 DNA: TGTGCCAGCAGTTCGGGCAGATGGGAGCAGTACTTC
CDR3 protein: CASSSGRWEQYF

D gene: .
clone size: few
V gene: TRBV6-2/TRBV6-3
J gene: TRBJ2-3
CDR3 DNA: TGTGCCAGCAGTTACCTCACTAGTGGGAGCACAGATACGCAGTATTTT
CDR3 protein: CASSYLTSGSTDTQYF

D gene: .
clone size: few
V gene: TRBV5-6
J gene: TRBJ1-5
CDR3 DNA: TGTGCCAGCAGCCGTCGCGGTGACAATCAGCCCCAGCATTTT
CDR3 protein: CASSRRGDNQPQHF

D gene: .
clone size: .
V gene: TRBV10-2
J gene: TRBJ2-1
CDR3 DNA: TGCGCCAGCAGTGAGGGCGAAAGGCTAGCCAACAATGAGCAGTTCTTC
CDR3 protein: CASSEGERLANNEQFF

D gene: .
clone size: few
V gene: TRBV28
J gene: TRBJ2-7
CDR3 DNA: TGTGCCAGCAGTACCAACTACGAGCAGTACTTC
CDR3 protein: CASSTNYEQYF